The following is a TCR beta chain sequence with its context. The antigen remains undetermined. The source of the sample is a study of OX40 agonist ivuxolimab in advanced cancers. Across the whole study: Patients were approximately 80% male with ages roughly 20 to 90, mean 60. The study, taken as a whole, reports: Patients who responded partially at 0.1-3.0 mg/kg showed clonal expansion ranking among the lowest. Low normalized T-cell clonal expansion also characterized some of the nonresponders.

Profiled with immunoSEQ multiplex PCR; TCRdb holds only in-frame clones, not every one. The sample shows fewer than 80,000 clones, approximately 91% of them seen only once. CDR3 length equals 13 residues. V gave up 8 bases and J gave up 2 bases, with 10 bases separating them. The germline V gene has CDR1 MNHEY and CDR2 SMNVEV (reference sequence). The chain has TRBV27 and TRBJ1-3, with D uncertain. The sample was CD4+ or CD8+ T cells sorted from blood, taken in a trial of the OX40 agonist ivuxolimab. This sequence originates from an adult with an advanced solid tumor such as melanoma, head and neck, liver or kidney cancer. The CDR3 spells CASGGVPGNTIYF. Here the CDR3 DNA reads TGTGCCAGCGGCGGGGTCCCTGGAAACACCATATATTTT.